This T cell receptor (beta chain) comes out of a study of cytomegalovirus exposure and HLA in healthy donors. Study observations and caveats: Most observed TCR sequences were rare, whereas some public TCRs were detected in many donors.

As for this clone: The antigen is unknown.

This CDR3 has 12 residues. V gave up 7 bases and J gave up 9 bases; unmatched junction bases: 9. In germline, CDR1 is SQVTM, CDR2 ANQGSEA. Here immunoSEQ multiplex PCR was the method, and the copy in TCRdb shows in-frame clones only, minus some. The sample has over 200,000 clones; 88% are singletons. V and J are TRBV29-1 and TRBJ2-1; 7 bases are shared with TRBD2. Sequenced input: PBMCs. The source of this sequence is a woman aged 18-35 years in good health and CMV-seronegative. The CDR3, as DNA: TGCAGCGGGAGGCGGGAGCTTGGTGAGCAGTTCTTC. Translated, it gives CSGRRELGEQFF.